The present T cell receptor (beta chain) was sequenced within a study of regulatory and conventional T cells in RAG deficiency. Overall study findings and caveats: Patient subsets had shorter CDR3s; Omenn Treg-Tconv overlap exceeded 75%. Treg unique TCR beta sequences were about 100-fold fewer in Omenn syndrome and CID/AS patients than controls.

Of note for this clone: Antigen specificity is unknown.

This CDR3 spans 16 amino acids. The germline V gene encodes CDR1 SGHNT and CDR2 YYREEE (reference sequence). After removal of 1 base from V and 5 bases from J, the junction contained 9 bases not matched to a gene. Some clones are missing from TCRdb's copy, which holds only in-frame ones; the method was immunoSEQ multiplex PCR. The table lists about 28,000 clones, approximately 90% of them singletons. Regulatory T cells were sorted from blood as CD4+ CD25-high CD127-low cells. These data were likewise used in another study, on regulatory T cells. That report notes: Amplification used 52 TRBV primers and 13 TRBJ primers.

This receptor was taken from a human donor in good health. The chain employs TRBV5-4 and TRBJ2-1; 7 nucleotides agree with TRBD2. The sequenced sample was Tregs sorted from blood. The CDR3 spells CASSLSNAGVHNEQFF. CDR3 coding DNA: TGTGCCAGCAGCTTGAGTAACGCGGGGGTCCACAATGAGCAGTTCTTC.